This T cell receptor (beta chain) was obtained from a study of response to subunit inactivated influenza vaccine. Study conclusions and caveats: There was a suggestion from the authors that each seasonal influenza vaccination recruits few new T cells.

This clonotype was counted a few times. Its specificity is unknown. V lost 1 base to trimming and J lost 4 bases, with 13 bases between them. CDR3 length: 15 amino acids. TCRdb re-called the RT-PCR reads through MiXCR, storing one row per CDR3 protein. Among 650,000 to 700,000 distinct CDR3 sequences, more than 15% were seen once, and the ten largest hold roughly 11%. The sequenced sample was PBMCs from blood, obtained about 13 days after vaccination. This TCR was sampled from a man aged 45-65 years who received an inactivated influenza vaccine. The gene calls are TRBV12-3 or TRBV12-4 and TRBJ1-1; no clear D. Here the CDR3 reads CASSLGSGRSTEAFF. CDR3 nucleotide sequence: TGTGCCAGCAGTTTAGGATCCGGGAGATCCACTGAAGCTTTCTTT.